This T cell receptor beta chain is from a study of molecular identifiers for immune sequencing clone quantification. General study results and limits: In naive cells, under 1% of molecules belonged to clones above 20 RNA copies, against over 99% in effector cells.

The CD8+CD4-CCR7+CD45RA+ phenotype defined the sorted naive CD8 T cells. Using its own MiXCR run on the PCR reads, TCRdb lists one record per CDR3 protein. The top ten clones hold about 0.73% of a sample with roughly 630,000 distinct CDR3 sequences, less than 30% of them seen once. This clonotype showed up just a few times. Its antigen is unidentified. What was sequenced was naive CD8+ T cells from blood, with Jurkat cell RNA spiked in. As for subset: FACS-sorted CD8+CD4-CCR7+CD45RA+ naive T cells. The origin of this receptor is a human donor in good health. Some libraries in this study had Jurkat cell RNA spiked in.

CDR3 in DNA: TGCGCCAGCAGCCAAGATGGGACAGGGGGCGGTGGGGCCAACGTCCTGACTTTC. Translating gives CASSQDGTGGGGANVLTF. This sequence joins TRBV4-3 and TRBJ2-6, with 12 positions matching TRBD1. Trimming at V came to 0 bases and at J to 3 bases, leaving 3 bases not matched to a gene. The length of the CDR3 is 18 residues. From germline, CDR1 is LGHNA and CDR2 YSLEER.